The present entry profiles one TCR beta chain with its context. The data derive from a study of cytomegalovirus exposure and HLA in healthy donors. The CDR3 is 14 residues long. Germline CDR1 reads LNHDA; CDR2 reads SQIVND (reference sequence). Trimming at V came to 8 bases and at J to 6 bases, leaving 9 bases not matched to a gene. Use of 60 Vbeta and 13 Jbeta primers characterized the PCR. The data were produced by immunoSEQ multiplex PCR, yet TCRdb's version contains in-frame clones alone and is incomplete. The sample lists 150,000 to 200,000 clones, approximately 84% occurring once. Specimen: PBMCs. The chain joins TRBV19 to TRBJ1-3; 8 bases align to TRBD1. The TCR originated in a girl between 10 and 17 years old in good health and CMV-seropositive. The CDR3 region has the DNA TGTGCCAGTTGGCCAGGGGGCTATGAAAACACCATATATTTT. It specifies CASWPGGYENTIYF. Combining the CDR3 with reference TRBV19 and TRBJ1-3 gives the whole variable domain DGGITQSPKYLFRKEGQNVTLSCEQNLNHDAMYWYRQDPGQGLRLIYYSQIVNDFQKGDIAEGYSVSREKKESFPLTVTSAQKNPTAFYLCASWPGGYENTIYFGEGSWLTVV.